This TCR beta chain was captured by sequencing in a study of post-analysis software for immune sequencing data. This clonotype was observed a handful of times. The antigen is unknown. The study's findings and limits: Normalized Chao1 diversity was significantly lower in multiple sclerosis patients than in controls. Included in a set of a handful of TRBV segments more frequent in patients than controls were TRBV5-6, TRBV5-1 and TRBV20-1.

Unique molecular identifiers featured in each of the TCR beta cDNA libraries. TCRdb re-derived calls from the PCR reads in MiXCR, one entry per CDR3 protein. The data show hundreds of thousands of distinct CDR3 sequences, roughly 40% seen once. Trimming removed 8 bases from V and 0 bases from J, with 14 bases in between. Germline loops: CDR1 SGHAT, CDR2 FQDESV (reference sequence). The CDR3 sequence is 15 residues long. Sequencing input: blood. The genes are TRBV11-1 and TRBJ2-1; D not resolved. This receptor was identified in a girl between 5 and 17 years old with multiple sclerosis. CDR3 sequence reads: CASDDRLSSYNEQFF. The CDR3 DNA follows: TGTGCCAGCGACGACCGACTGTCCTCCTACAATGAGCAGTTCTTC. Full variable domain (outside the CDR3, taken from reference TRBV11-1 and TRBJ2-1): EAEVAQSPRYKITEKSQAVAFWCDPISGHATLYWYRQILGQGPELLVQFQDESVVDDSQLPKDRFSAERLKGVDSTLKIQPAELGDSAMYLCASDDRLSSYNEQFFGPGTRLTVL.